What follows are 20 T cell receptor beta chains derived from one specimen sequenced in a study of T cells in Graves' hyperthyroidism and ophthalmopathy. RNA transcripts gave rise to amplified TCR beta CDR3 regions. When the TCR CDR3 underwent first-round RT-PCR, the HTBI primer set was used. A single record per CDR3 protein comes from TCRdb applying MiXCR to the multiplex PCR reads. The sample consists of approximately 640,000 distinct CDR3 sequences, about 17% of them appearing once. The specimen was blood. These receptors came from a woman in her 30s with Graves' hyperthyroidism.

This clonotype appeared many times. The chain couples TRBV6-1 to TRBJ1-5, with 8 nucleotides matching TRBD1. CDR1 and CDR2 (germline): MNHNS, SASEGT. With 1 base clipped from V and 5 bases from J, the junction kept 7 bases outside the gene matches. The CDR3 runs 16 residues. CDR3 amino acids: CASSEGGDRIYQPQHF. The CDR3 region has the DNA TGTGCCAGCAGTGAAGGGGGGGACAGGATTTATCAGCCCCAGCATTTT.

This clonotype was seen a few times. V gene TRBV19 combines with J gene TRBJ1-1; no reliable D call. Between the trimmed V and J ends, which lost 3 bases and 0 bases, there was a span of 8 bases. From germline, CDR1 is LNHDA and CDR2 SQIVND (reference sequence). The CDR3 covers 14 residues. This CDR3 is CASSIPVMNTEAFF. The CDR3, as DNA: TGTGCCAGTAGTATCCCCGTGATGAACACTGAAGCTTTCTTT.

This clonotype showed up just a few times. The chain is built from TRBV7-9 and TRBJ1-2; TRBD1 matches at 9 bases. CDR3 length: 14 amino acids. Germline CDR1 and CDR2: SEHNR and FQNEAQ (reference sequence). Germline trimming cut 5 bases from V and 8 bases from J; bases unmatched to any gene: 9. CDR3 DNA: TGTGCCAGCAGCCCAGGGGACAGGGTAAAAGGCTACACCTTC. This translates into CASSPGDRVKGYTF. Complete variable domain (other parts from reference TRBV7-9 and TRBJ1-2): DTGVSQNPRHKITKRGQNVTFRCDPISEHNRLYWYRQTLGQGPEFLTYFQNEAQLEKSRLLSDRFSAERPKGSFSTLEIQRTEQGDSAMYLCASSPGDRVKGYTFGSGTRLTVV.

This clonotype was detected many times. The chain employs TRBV7-9 and TRBJ1-1; D ambiguous. The V end was cut by 0 bases, the J end by 2 bases, with 7 bases between. In germline, CDR1 is SEHNR, CDR2 FQNEAQ (reference sequence). The CDR3 runs to 14 residues. Here the CDR3 reads CASSLANFNTEAFF. CDR3 bases: TGTGCCAGCAGCTTAGCTAACTTTAACACTGAAGCTTTCTTT.

This chain joins TRBV6-2 or TRBV6-3 and TRBJ1-1; D is unclear. The germline gives CDR1 MNHEY, CDR2 SVGEGT. Trimming shortened V by 3 bases and J by 1 base, and 12 bases separated the two germline ends. The CDR3 is 15 residues long. CDR3 in amino acids: CASSYLRTANTEAFF. The CDR3 DNA sequence: TGTGCCAGCAGTTATCTTAGGACCGCGAACACTGAAGCTTTCTTT.

The chain recombines TRBV5-1 with TRBJ2-7, with D possibly matching TRBD2 (6 bases). V was cut by 3 bases and J by 6 bases, with 25 bases left in between. Germline-derived CDR1 and CDR2 are SGHRS and YFSETQ. This CDR3 contains 17 residues. The CDR3: CASSSMRDSNSYSEQYF. The DNA of the CDR3 is TGCGCCAGCAGCTCTATGAGGGACTCAAATTCCTACAGCGAGCAGTACTTC.

This clonotype was detected ten times or more. The genes are TRBV10-2 and TRBJ1-2; no definite D call. V was cut by 3 bases and J by 6 bases, with 5 bases left in between. Germline CDR1 WSHSY, CDR2 SAAADI. The CDR3 covers 11 residues. CDR3 in DNA: TGCGCCAGCAGTGATACGGATGGCTACACCTTC. Translating it yields CASSDTDGYTF.

The chain is built from TRBV7-9 and TRBJ2-7, with 9 bases that match TRBD1. V lost 5 bases, J lost 7 bases, and 9 bases stayed unmatched. The CDR3 length is 14 residues. The germline V gene encodes CDR1 SEHNR and CDR2 FQNEAQ (reference sequence). The CDR3 protein is CASSPRQGGFEQYF. CDR3 sequence (DNA): TGTGCCAGCAGCCCCCGACAGGGGGGATTTGAGCAGTACTTC.

Many counts were recorded for this clonotype. The rearrangement joins TRBV20-1 to TRBJ1-1; 8 positions match TRBD1. CDR1 and CDR2 (germline): DFQATT, SNEGSKA (reference sequence). The CDR3 has 13 amino acids. Trimming at V came to 0 bases and at J to 6 bases, leaving 3 bases not matched to a gene. CDR3 protein: CSAREDRVAEAFF. In DNA form, the CDR3 reads TGCAGTGCTAGAGAGGACAGGGTCGCTGAAGCTTTCTTT.

The rearrangement links TRBV9 to TRBJ2-2; 11 nucleotides align to TRBD1. The CDR3 runs 14 residues. V lost 3 bases, J lost 6 bases, and 1 base stayed unmatched. Germline CDR1 reads SGDLS; CDR2 reads YYNGEE. DNA for the CDR3: TGTGCCAGCAGCGCGGGACAGGGGGCCGGGGAGCTGTTTTTT. This codes for CASSAGQGAGELFF.

In its sample, this clonotype was seen many times. This chain connects TRBV11-1 to TRBJ2-7; D gene uncertain. V was pared by 2 bases and J by 6 bases, with 11 bases between. The germline V gene encodes CDR1 SGHAT and CDR2 FQDESV (reference sequence). The CDR3 is 13 residues long. As DNA, the CDR3 is TGTGCCAGCAGCTTATCGGCTGGCCCCGAGCAGTACTTC. Encoded protein: CASSLSAGPEQYF.

Only a few counts were recorded for this clonotype. The chain carries TRBV7-9 and TRBJ1-4; no definite D call. CDR3 length: 13 residues. Germline CDR1 is SEHNR and CDR2 is FQNEAQ (reference sequence). Deletions cut 5 bases from V and 5 bases from J, with 9 bases between. The CDR3 DNA is TGTGCCAGCAGCACGACGGGGAATGAAAAACTGTTTTTT. The encoded protein is CASSTTGNEKLFF.

This clonotype was detected only a few times. The CDR3 region has the DNA TGTGCCAGCAGTCCTGGGACAGGTATATACTATGGCTACACCTTC. This codes for CASSPGTGIYYGYTF. The chain employs TRBV12-3 or TRBV12-4 and TRBJ1-2, with TRBD1 identical over 8 bases. The CDR3 has 15 residues. J was trimmed by 3 bases and V by 5 bases; bases with no gene match: 8.

In the case of this clonotype: A junction boundary mismatches the germline segment, possibly from a read error. This rearrangement joins TRBV3-1 to TRBJ2-1; 8 bases align to TRBD2. The V gene's germline CDR1 is LGHDT and CDR2 YNNKEL (reference sequence). The CDR3 runs 14 residues. CDR3: CAISNPGLANEQFF. Here the CDR3 DNA reads TGTGCCATCAGCAACCCTGGACTAGCCAATGAGCAGTTCTTC.

The chain has TRBV20-1 and TRBJ2-1; D might be TRBD2 (6 bases). The CDR3 extends over 18 amino acids. The germline CDR1 and CDR2 sequences are DFQATT and SNEGSKA (reference sequence). Trimming left V 3 bases short and J 4 bases short, with 25 bases between. Here the CDR3 DNA reads TGCAGTGCTAGGGGATATCGGCGGGACCGCGTCGGGTACAATGAGCAGTTCTTC. It is translated as CSARGYRRDRVGYNEQFF.

The V call is TRBV4-2, the J call TRBJ1-2; D remains unclear. Per the germline V gene, CDR1 is LGHNA and CDR2 is YNFKEQ. The CDR3 loop spans 14 amino acids. Trimming removed 0 bases from V and 8 bases from J, with 13 bases in between. The CDR3 sequence: CASSQDISAWGYTF. CDR3 nucleotide sequence: TGTGCCAGCAGCCAAGATATCTCAGCATGGGGCTACACCTTC.

This clonotype was recorded at least ten times. This chain joins TRBV7-2 and TRBJ2-5; tentative D call: TRBD1 (6 bases). V lost 1 base and J 2 bases, leaving 11 bases between the germline ends. CDR3 length: 15 amino acids. Germline CDR1 and CDR2: SGHTA and FQGNSA. CDR3 nucleotide sequence: TGTGCCAGCAGCTTAGTTGGGCAGGGGCAAGAGACCCAGTACTTC. Translation: CASSLVGQGQETQYF.

This clonotype was seen only a few times. CDR3 in amino acids: CASSLPSTNEQFF. Written as DNA, the CDR3 is TGCGCCAGCAGCTTACCTAGCACGAATGAGCAGTTCTTC. The rearrangement joins TRBV5-1 to TRBJ2-1; TRBD2 might be the D (5 bases). The germline V and J ends were trimmed by 2 bases and 7 bases, with 10 bases remaining between them. CDR1 and CDR2 from the germline V gene are SGHRS and YFSETQ. The CDR3 loop spans 13 amino acids.

As for this clonotype: One base away lies a much larger clone, so this may be a sequencing read error. The CDR3 region has the DNA TGTGCCAGCAGTGCACAGGGGCGGTACGAGCAGTACTTC. It codes for CASSAQGRYEQYF. V gene TRBV2 combines with J gene TRBJ2-7, with 7 nucleotides matching TRBD1. Trimming took 4 bases from V and 4 from J; bases not matched to a gene: 4. The CDR3 is made up of 13 amino acids. CDR1 and CDR2 (germline): SNHLY, FYNNEI.

This clonotype was detected many times. J is TRBJ1-1 and V is TRBV28; D gene unclear. The germline V gene has CDR1 MDHEN and CDR2 SYDVKM. The CDR3 is 13 amino acids. V lost 3 bases, J lost 4 bases, and 9 bases lay in between. DNA of the CDR3: TGTGCCAGCAGTTTCCCCTCCACCACTGAAGCTTTCTTT. This codes for CASSFPSTTEAFF.